This T cell receptor beta chain originates from a study of T cells in localized non-small cell lung cancer (dated by TCRdb to the early 2020s). For the wider study: T cell repertoires of hundreds of early-stage NSCLC patients were analyzed, with tumors being compared against uninvolved tumor-adjacent lungs. The cohort comprised around 250 treatment-naïve NSCLC patients with resected, localized lung tumors. Of the NSCLC patients, around 140 were male and around 97 were female, and the mean age was around 66 years. What the work shows at the level of the full study, not this receptor alone: Longer overall survival was associated with higher blood T cell density, whereas shorter survival was associated with higher adjacent-lung clonality. Uninvolved tumor-adjacent lung showed the highest T cell clonality, higher than tumor, which suggests more focused antigenic responses in the adjacent lung. A median of roughly 56 of the top 100 tumor clones were detected in paired uninvolved adjacent lung, and 28 of these tumor clones were also found among the top 100 clones of the paired uninvolved adjacent lung. Because multi-region sequencing of the tumors was not done, intratumor heterogeneity could not be ruled out. Because the study design was exploratory, TCR variables were selected using unadjusted p-values without false-discovery rate correction.

The CDR3, cysteine through phenylalanine, is 14 amino acids long. The read is trimmed to its CDR3 DNA, 42 bases read in frame from base 1. The V end gives up 8 bases and the J end 8 bases, leaving 12 bases in the junction not matched to a gene. Via the germline V gene, CDR1 is MDHEN and CDR2 SYDVKM. At diagnosis, tumor, uninvolved tumor-adjacent lung and peripheral blood were collected and then preserved as a mix of FFPE and fresh-frozen material. For TCR repertoire profiling, blood samples were analyzed as peripheral blood mononuclear cells. About this clone: Its antigen target is currently unknown. No much larger clone is present one base from it, and per-base qualities are unavailable.

TCR beta CDR3 regions were sequenced from DNA using the immunoSEQ Assay. The paper's processing steps were these. To compute T cell density, TCR beta template counts were normalized to usable DNA, which was estimated by amplifying housekeeping genes. Using the preseqR package, richness was estimated by extrapolating to 120,000 templates for tissue samples and 400,000 templates for PBMC samples. Clonality was calculated as one minus Pielou's evenness. Tissue-enriched TCRs were identified by differential abundance testing using productive amino-acid clonotypes, minimum total count 5 and alpha 0.1. The Jaccard Index and the Morisita Overlap Index were used to measure repertoire overlap between compartments. GLIPH clustered TCR beta CDR3s with public tetramer-defined viral CDR3s; viral motifs required at least three viral sequences plus V-gene enrichment. The source is immuneACCESS, and TCRdb retained only in-frame sequences with V and J called. Part of the clones is not carried over; for the studies checked, unresolved V genes explain less than half of this, and the remainder is unexplained. That table supplies the V and J calls and clone size; D and trimming were determined from the DNA. In this sample the table shows roughly 86,000 clones, roughly 86% of which occur a single time. The ten top clones hold about 2.7% of the sample.

The sequenced sample was peripheral blood, obtained before any cancer treatment. This TCR was sampled from a man aged 40 to 75 with stage I lung adenocarcinoma. The chain is assembled from TRBV28 and TRBJ2-1; 7 bases in the junction line up with TRBD2. The nucleotides read TGTGCCAGCGGCTGGGCTAGCGGTCGGGATGAGCAGTTCTTC. It encodes CASGWASGRDEQFF.